Each of the 21 T cell receptor beta chains below was sequenced from the same sample in a study of cytomegalovirus exposure and HLA in healthy donors. It was with 60 Vbeta and 13 Jbeta primers that the PCR ran. Produced via immunoSEQ multiplex PCR; TCRdb's table is partial and in-frame only. This sample has 100,000 to 150,000 clones; about three quarters occur once, and the top ten carry about 1.6%. The specimen was PBMCs. The receptors were sampled from a woman aged 18-29 years in good health and CMV-seronegative.

The chain recombines TRBV5-4 with TRBJ2-2; D ambiguous. Looked up from germline, CDR1 is SGHNT and CDR2 is YYREEE (reference sequence). This CDR3 comprises 12 residues. With 1 base removed from V and 8 bases from J, the gap between germline ends came to 6 bases. CDR3 region: CASSLPRGELFF. The CDR3 bases are TGTGCCAGCAGCTTGCCCCGGGGGGAGCTGTTTTTT.

J is TRBJ2-7 and V is TRBV29-1; 11 bases match TRBD1. This CDR3 is 14 amino acids long. With V trimmed by 5 bases and J by 4 bases, 7 bases remained unmatched. From germline, CDR1 is SQVTM and CDR2 ANQGSEA. CDR3 in amino acids: CSVPIRDRGYEQYF. In DNA form, the CDR3 reads TGCAGCGTTCCGATCCGGGACAGGGGGTACGAGCAGTACTTC.

The CDR3 sequence: CASSQLRGLGEQYF. CDR3 nucleotide sequence: TGCGCCAGCAGCCAGCTCCGGGGACTGGGCGAGCAGTACTTC. This rearrangement joins TRBV4-1 to TRBJ2-7; the D gene is possibly TRBD2 (6 bases). The CDR3 spans 14 residues. Trimming stripped 3 bases from V and 6 bases from J, with 15 bases between. Germline V gene sequence: CDR1 MGHRA, CDR2 YSYEKL.

V and J are TRBV6-1 and TRBJ1-3; D is ambiguous. The CDR3 runs to 16 residues. From germline, CDR1 is MNHNS and CDR2 SASEGT. V lost 2 bases and J 0 bases, leaving 11 bases between the germline ends. CDR3 nucleotide sequence: TGTGCCAGCAGTGAACGTCCGGTGAGCTCTGGAAACACCATATATTTT. Its protein is CASSERPVSSGNTIYF.

This clone is a singleton in its sample. This sequence joins TRBV7-6 and TRBJ2-2; tentative D call: TRBD1 (5 bases). Germline V gene sequence: CDR1 SGHVS, CDR2 FNYEAQ. V was cut by 8 bases and J by 3 bases, with 10 bases left in between. The length of the CDR3 is 13 residues. The CDR3 region has the DNA TGTGCCAGCGGGGCAGGGTACACCGGGGAGCTGTTTTTT. Translating it yields CASGAGYTGELFF.

The chain uses TRBV6-6 and TRBJ1-1; D perhaps matches TRBD1 (5 bases). Trimming took 5 bases from V and 1 from J, leaving 8 bases between them. The CDR3 extends over 13 amino acids. Germline assignment: CDR1 MNHNY and CDR2 SVGAGI (reference sequence). The CDR3 DNA sequence: TGTGCCAGCAGTCCTACAGGGAACACTGAAGCTTTCTTT. Translation: CASSPTGNTEAFF.

The rearrangement joins TRBV14 to TRBJ2-7; perhaps TRBD1 as D (5 bases). The CDR3 has 17 amino acids. The V gene's germline CDR1 is SGHDN and CDR2 FVKESK. Trimming took 1 base from V and 7 from J, leaving 23 bases between them. The CDR3 bases are TGTGCCAGCAGCCAAGCTCCCGTAGGGGCTTCGTCGAGGGAGCAGTACTTC. Protein product: CASSQAPVGASSREQYF.

The V call is TRBV19, the J call TRBJ1-1; no clear D. Per germline, CDR1 LNHDA and CDR2 SQIVND (reference sequence). Trimming removed 3 bases from V and 3 bases from J, with 20 bases in between. CDR3 length: 17 amino acids. The CDR3 DNA is TGTGCCAGTAGTATCCTCCCCCCGGGGTTGCGAGACACTGAAGCTTTCTTT. It is translated as CASSILPPGLRDTEAFF. Full variable domain (remainder filled in from reference TRBV19 and TRBJ1-1): DGGITQSPKYLFRKEGQNVTLSCEQNLNHDAMYWYRQDPGQGLRLIYYSQIVNDFQKGDIAEGYSVSREKKESFPLTVTSAQKNPTAFYLCASSILPPGLRDTEAFFGQGTRLTVV.

This chain uses TRBV5-6 with TRBJ1-1; D gene unclear. Germline V lookup: CDR1 SGHDT, CDR2 YYEEEE. V was shortened by 4 bases and J by 0 bases, with 10 bases between the two germline ends. The CDR3 totals 14 residues. Here the CDR3 DNA reads TGTGCCAGCAGCACGCCCCCGGTGAACACTGAAGCTTTCTTT. Residues: CASSTPPVNTEAFF.

The sample holds one count of this clone. The rearrangement joins TRBV19 to TRBJ1-2; 8 bases are a match to TRBD1. After removal of 7 bases from V and 8 bases from J, the junction contained 15 bases not matched to a gene. The CDR3 length is 15 residues. The germline V gene encodes CDR1 LNHDA and CDR2 SQIVND (reference sequence). The CDR3 here is CASTEFTDREPGYTF. In DNA, the CDR3 is TGTGCCAGTACCGAATTTACGGACAGGGAGCCCGGCTACACCTTC.

The gene calls are TRBV12-5 and TRBJ2-1, with a tentative D call TRBD1 (6 bases). V was clipped by 10 bases and J by 5 bases, with 18 bases between them. This CDR3 contains 14 residues. Germline assignment: CDR1 LGHNT and CDR2 FRNRAP. Here the CDR3 reads CATGPLGGDNEQFF. DNA for the CDR3: TGTGCTACGGGACCTCTAGGGGGTGACAATGAGCAGTTCTTC.

This chain connects TRBV6-1 to TRBJ1-5; 9 positions agree with TRBD1. V lost 6 bases and J lost 2; bases outside the gene matches: 8. Germline V gene data show CDR1 as MNHNS and CDR2 as SASEGT. This CDR3 region has 16 residues. The CDR3 loop reads CASREQGAYGNQPQHF. CDR3 in DNA: TGTGCCAGCAGAGAACAGGGGGCCTATGGCAATCAGCCCCAGCATTTT.

This clone was seen more than once but under ten times. The chain links TRBV29-1 to TRBJ1-5; D gene ambiguous. Germline V gives CDR1 SQVTM, CDR2 ANQGSEA. This CDR3 spans 13 amino acids. V was pared by 3 bases and J by 3 bases, with 9 bases between. Written as DNA, the CDR3 is TGCAGCGTTGACGGAGGGCCCAATCAGCCCCAGCATTTT. This codes for CSVDGGPNQPQHF.

This clone occurred a few times. The chain employs TRBV6-5 and TRBJ1-1; D not resolved. Trimming pared 4 bases from V and 3 bases from J, leaving 6 bases between. The CDR3 runs to 12 residues. CDR1 is MNHEY, CDR2 SVGAGI, per germline. The DNA of the CDR3 is TGTGCCAGCAGTTTCCGGGACACTGAAGCTTTCTTT. This translates into CASSFRDTEAFF.

The sample holds a few counts of this clone. The chain uses TRBV6-1 and TRBJ2-2, with 7 bases identical to TRBD1. This CDR3 region has 13 residues. With V trimmed by 11 bases and J by 4 bases, 7 bases remained unmatched. Looked up from germline, CDR1 is MNHNS and CDR2 is SASEGT. CDR3 protein: CAGRGRTTGELFF. DNA of the CDR3: TGTGCCGGAAGGGGGCGGACCACCGGGGAGCTGTTTTTT.

The J gene is TRBJ1-1, the V gene TRBV27, with TRBD1 matching over 10 bases. Germline V gene lookup returns CDR1 MNHEY and CDR2 SMNVEV (reference sequence). The V gene end was trimmed by 2 bases and the J gene end by 5 bases; junction bases not matched to a gene: 5. The CDR3 extends over 15 amino acids. This CDR3 is CASSLKGTGVTEAFF. The CDR3, as DNA: TGTGCCAGCAGTTTAAAAGGGACAGGGGTAACTGAAGCTTTCTTT.

V and J are TRBV7-9 and TRBJ1-1; TRBD1 aligns across 7 bases. After removal of 5 bases from V and 2 bases from J, the junction contained 11 bases not matched to a gene. The CDR3 totals 16 residues. Germline loops: CDR1 SEHNR, CDR2 FQNEAQ (reference sequence). The CDR3 spells CASSHVGQTQNTEAFF. The CDR3 region has the DNA TGTGCCAGCAGCCACGTGGGACAGACTCAAAACACTGAAGCTTTCTTT.

The V gene is TRBV7-8, the J gene TRBJ2-1; 8 positions agree with TRBD1. The CDR3 spans 14 residues. The ends lost 4 bases at V and 9 bases at J; junction bases unmatched: 8. The germline V gene has CDR1 SGHVS and CDR2 FQNEAQ. Written as DNA, the CDR3 is TGTGCCAGCAGCTCGGGGGACAGGCCCCTTGAGCAGTTCTTC. This translates into CASSSGDRPLEQFF.

The chain has TRBV29-1 and TRBJ2-7; 7 positions match TRBD1. The V segment lost 4 bases and the J segment 7 bases; nucleotides outside the gene matches: 7. Germline lookup yields CDR1 SQVTM and CDR2 ANQGSEA. The CDR3 is made up of 12 amino acids. This CDR3 is CSVARQGGEQYF. In nucleotides, the CDR3 is TGCAGCGTTGCGAGACAGGGCGGGGAGCAGTACTTC.

This clone was counted a few times. The chain combines TRBV30 with TRBJ1-5; 7 nucleotides match TRBD1. The V and J ends lost 3 bases and 5 bases, in that order; junction bases with no gene match: 4. CDR1 GTSNPN and CDR2 SVGIG come from the germline V gene (reference sequence). CDR3 size: 13 residues. The CDR3 DNA reads as TGTGCCTGGAGCCGGGACAGTTATCAGCCCCAGCATTTT. This sequence encodes CAWSRDSYQPQHF.

The V and J genes are TRBV6-1 and TRBJ2-1; D ambiguous. The CDR3 has 12 amino acids. V was pared by 5 bases and J by 3 bases, with 5 bases between. Germline CDR1 is MNHNS and CDR2 is SASEGT. CDR3 in amino acids: CASSPSYNEQFF. The CDR3 region has the DNA TGTGCCAGCAGTCCGAGCTACAATGAGCAGTTCTTC.